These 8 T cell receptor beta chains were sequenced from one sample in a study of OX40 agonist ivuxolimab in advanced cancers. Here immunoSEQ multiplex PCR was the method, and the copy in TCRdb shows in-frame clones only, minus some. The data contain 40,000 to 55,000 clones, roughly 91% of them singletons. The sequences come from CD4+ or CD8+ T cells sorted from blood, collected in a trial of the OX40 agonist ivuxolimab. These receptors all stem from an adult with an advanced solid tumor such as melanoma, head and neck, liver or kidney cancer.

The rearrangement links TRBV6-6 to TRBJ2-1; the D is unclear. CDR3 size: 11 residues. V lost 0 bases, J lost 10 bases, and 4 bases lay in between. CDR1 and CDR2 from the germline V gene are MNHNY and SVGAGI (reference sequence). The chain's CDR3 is CASSYSPEQFF. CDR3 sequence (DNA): TGTGCCAGCAGTTACTCCCCAGAGCAGTTCTTC.

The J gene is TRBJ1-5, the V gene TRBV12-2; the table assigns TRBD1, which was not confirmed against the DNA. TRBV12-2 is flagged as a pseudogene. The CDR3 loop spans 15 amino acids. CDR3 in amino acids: CASRLGVGADQPQHF. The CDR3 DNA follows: TGTGCAAGTCGCTTAGGCGTGGGGGCTGATCAGCCCCAGCATTTT.

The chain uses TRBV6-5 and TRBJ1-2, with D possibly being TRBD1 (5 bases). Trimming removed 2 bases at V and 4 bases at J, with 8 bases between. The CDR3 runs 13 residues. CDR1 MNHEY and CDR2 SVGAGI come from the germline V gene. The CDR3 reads CASSYGGPYGYTF. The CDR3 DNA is TGTGCCAGCAGTTACGGGGGACCCTATGGCTACACCTTC.

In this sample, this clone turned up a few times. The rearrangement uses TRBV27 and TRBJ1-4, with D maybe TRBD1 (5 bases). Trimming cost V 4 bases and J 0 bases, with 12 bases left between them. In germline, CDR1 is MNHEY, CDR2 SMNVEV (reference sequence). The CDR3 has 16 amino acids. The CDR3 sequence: CASSSDSLSTNEKLFF. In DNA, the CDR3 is TGTGCCAGCAGTTCTGACAGTTTATCAACTAATGAAAAACTGTTTTTT.

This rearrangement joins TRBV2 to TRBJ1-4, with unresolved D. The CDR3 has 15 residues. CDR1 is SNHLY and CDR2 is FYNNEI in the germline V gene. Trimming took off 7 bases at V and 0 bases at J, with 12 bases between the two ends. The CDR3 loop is CASTERETTNEKLFF. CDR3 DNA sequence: TGTGCCAGCACGGAGCGGGAGACAACTAATGAAAAACTGTTTTTT.

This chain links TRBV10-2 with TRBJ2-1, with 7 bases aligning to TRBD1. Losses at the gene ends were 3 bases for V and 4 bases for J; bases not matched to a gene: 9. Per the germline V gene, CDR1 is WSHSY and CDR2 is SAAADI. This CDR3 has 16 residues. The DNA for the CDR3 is TGCGCCAGCAGTGATGGAACAGGGGCTTTATACAATGAGCAGTTCTTC. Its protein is CASSDGTGALYNEQFF.

The CDR3 DNA follows: TGTGCCAGCAGTTTATGGGGGGGGAGCACAGATACGCAGTATTTT. Translation: CASSLWGGSTDTQYF. This rearrangement joins TRBV28 to TRBJ2-3, with TRBD2 identical over 7 bases. The CDR3 is made up of 15 amino acids. Germline V gene lookup returns CDR1 MDHEN and CDR2 SYDVKM. V lost 0 bases and J lost 0; bases outside the gene matches: 0.

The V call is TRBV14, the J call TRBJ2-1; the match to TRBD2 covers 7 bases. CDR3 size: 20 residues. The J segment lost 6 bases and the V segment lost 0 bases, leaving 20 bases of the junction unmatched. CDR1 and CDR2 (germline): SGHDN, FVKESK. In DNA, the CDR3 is TGTGCCAGCAGCCAAGAAACGGGGGGACCAAGGGCGGCCTCTTTCAATGAGCAGTTCTTC. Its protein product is CASSQETGGPRAASFNEQFF.